This T cell receptor beta chain derives from a study of T cell responses to AZD1222 COVID-19 vaccine. Across the whole study: The study pooled second doses at about 4 or about 12 weeks.

The CDR3 spans 15 residues. V lost 7 bases and J lost 3; bases outside the gene matches: 7. CDR1 is ENHRY, CDR2 SYGVKD, per germline. The method was immunoSEQ multiplex PCR; TCRdb's version includes in-frame clones alone and lacks a portion of them. The repertoire consists of 54,000 or so clones, with about 89% occurring once and the leading ten covering 2%. Study-wide points: Only after the peak T cell response were repertoires sampled. Baseline serology detected seropositivity in only a handful of AZD1222 recipients. Donor demographics were predominantly white British with a female majority; clonal diversity may be underestimated.

Worth noting for this clone: The antigen is not known.

V gene TRBV10-3 combines with J gene TRBJ2-1; 9 nucleotides match TRBD1. The sequence came from an adult in good health. The starting material was peripheral blood, obtained on day 0 of AZD1222 vaccination. In DNA form, the CDR3 reads TGTGCCATCAACCAGGGACAGGGCCTCTACAATGAGCAGTTCTTC. Translated: CAINQGQGLYNEQFF.